These 15 T cell receptor beta chains were sequenced from one sample in a study of cytomegalovirus exposure and HLA in healthy donors. The study ran its PCR with 60 Vbeta and 13 Jbeta primers. Clones were sequenced by immunoSEQ multiplex PCR, and TCRdb holds only the in-frame ones, with some missing. This repertoire shows 50,000 to 75,000 clones, roughly 80% found once; its top ten account for approximately 3.9%. Material: PBMCs. The receptors stem from a middle-aged woman in good health and CMV-seronegative.

The count of this clone is one. The chain combines TRBV11-2 with TRBJ2-1; 8 nucleotides match TRBD2. The CDR3 runs 17 residues. Trimming removed 1 base from V and 8 bases from J; junction bases left unmatched: 13. CDR1 SGHAT and CDR2 FQNNGV come from the germline V gene. CDR3 region: CASSLGGAASGYYEQFF. CDR3 nucleotides: TGTGCCAGCAGCTTAGGTGGTGCGGCTAGCGGGTACTATGAGCAGTTCTTC.

The gene calls are TRBV5-1 and TRBJ1-1, with D unclear. Germline V lookup: CDR1 SGHRS, CDR2 YFSETQ. The CDR3 totals 14 residues. Trimming shortened V by 2 bases and J by 1 base, and 9 bases separated the two germline ends. DNA of the CDR3: TGCGCCAGCAGCTTTCAGGCCACGAACACTGAAGCTTTCTTT. Residues: CASSFQATNTEAFF.

The chain joins TRBV5-1 to TRBJ2-4; 11 nucleotides agree with TRBD1. The CDR3 consists of 18 residues. J gave up 0 bases and V 4 bases, and 9 bases lay outside the gene matches. Germline V lookup: CDR1 SGHRS, CDR2 YFSETQ. The CDR3 DNA sequence: TGCGCCAGCAGCGCAGGGACAGGGGGGATCGTAGCCAAAAACATTCAGTACTTC. Its protein product is CASSAGTGGIVAKNIQYF.

This rearrangement joins TRBV27 to TRBJ2-1, with a weak D call TRBD2 (6 bases). Germline V gene lookup returns CDR1 MNHEY and CDR2 SMNVEV (reference sequence). This CDR3 has 15 amino acids. V dropped 6 bases and J dropped 8 bases, with 20 bases sitting between them. The CDR3 nucleotides read TGTGCCAGCAGACCCGGGACTCGGGTAGAGGATGAGCAGTTCTTC. Amino acids: CASRPGTRVEDEQFF.

This chain links TRBV7-9 with TRBJ1-1; the match to TRBD1 covers 8 bases. This CDR3 region has 17 residues. Trimming at V came to 1 base and at J to 1 base, leaving 8 bases not matched to a gene. CDR1 SEHNR and CDR2 FQNEAQ come from the germline V gene (reference sequence). The CDR3 sequence: CASSLVWQGAGNTEAFF. CDR3 sequence (DNA): TGTGCCAGCAGCTTAGTATGGCAGGGGGCCGGGAACACTGAAGCTTTCTTT.

This rearrangement joins TRBV27 to TRBJ2-5; tentative D call: TRBD1 (5 bases). The CDR3 consists of 14 residues. Germline CDR1 and CDR2: MNHEY and SMNVEV (reference sequence). V lost 6 bases, J lost 1 base, and 12 bases lay in between. CDR3 sequence reads: CASSPQAFQETQYF. The CDR3 nucleotides are TGTGCCAGCAGCCCACAGGCCTTCCAAGAGACCCAGTACTTC.

This clone appeared a single time. The genes are TRBV5-1 and TRBJ2-5, with TRBD1 matching 7 bases. The CDR3 contains 14 residues. Unmatched junction bases numbered 5, after V lost 5 bases and J lost 1 base. Germline V gene data show CDR1 as SGHRS and CDR2 as YFSETQ. The DNA for the CDR3 is TGCGCCAGCAGACAGGGACAGACCCAAGAGACCCAGTACTTC. Amino acid sequence: CASRQGQTQETQYF.

This clone was counted a single time. J is TRBJ1-1 and V is TRBV25-1; D gene ambiguous. CDR3 length: 16 residues. Between the trimmed V and J ends, which lost 3 bases and 1 base, there was a span of 15 bases. CDR1 and CDR2 (germline): MGHDK, SYGVNS. CDR3 sequence: CASSDPRGQANTEAFF. The CDR3 nucleotides are TGTGCCAGCAGTGACCCTCGTGGGCAGGCGAACACTGAAGCTTTCTTT.

The chain has TRBV27 and TRBJ2-1; TRBD1 matches at 7 bases. CDR3 length: 14 residues. The V and J ends lost 3 bases and 5 bases, in that order; junction bases with no gene match: 4. Germline CDR1 is MNHEY and CDR2 is SMNVEV (reference sequence). Here the CDR3 reads CASSFLTGNNEQFF. The CDR3 DNA is TGTGCCAGCAGTTTCCTGACAGGGAACAATGAGCAGTTCTTC.

The V gene is TRBV28, the J gene TRBJ2-7; possibly TRBD1 for D (6 bases). Looked up from germline, CDR1 is MDHEN and CDR2 is SYDVKM. V lost 10 bases and J lost 2, with 12 bases in between. The CDR3 consists of 12 residues. This chain's CDR3 is CATQGGPYEQYF. The CDR3 nucleotides read TGTGCCACGCAAGGGGGACCCTACGAGCAGTACTTC. The complete variable domain, with remaining parts taken from reference TRBV28 and TRBJ2-7, reads DVKVTQSSRYLVKRTGEKVFLECVQDMDHENMFWYRQDPGLGLRLIYFSYDVKMKEKGDIPEGYSVSREKKERFSLILESASTNQTSMYLCATQGGPYEQYFGPGTRLTVT.

In this sample, this clone turned up a few times. The chain employs TRBV25-1 and TRBJ1-1; TRBD1 matches 10 bases. V lost 5 bases to trimming and J lost 5 bases; unmatched junction nucleotides: 14. The length of the CDR3 is 17 residues. Looked up from germline, CDR1 is MGHDK and CDR2 is SYGVNS. In DNA, the CDR3 is TGTGCCAGCAGTACTGTCCACTTGGACAGGGGGAGGACTGAAGCTTTCTTT. This codes for CASSTVHLDRGRTEAFF.

The chain has TRBV4-1 and TRBJ1-3; a weak D match, TRBD1 (6 bases). Germline CDR1 reads MGHRA; CDR2 reads YSYEKL. V was cut by 2 bases and J by 7 bases, with 21 bases left in between. The CDR3 runs to 17 residues. In DNA, the CDR3 is TGCGCCAGCAGCCAATTTCACGATTCTGGACAGAGGAACACCATATATTTT. Protein product: CASSQFHDSGQRNTIYF.

The chain joins TRBV27 to TRBJ2-7; a possible D gene is TRBD2 (6 bases). Germline V lookup: CDR1 MNHEY, CDR2 SMNVEV (reference sequence). The CDR3 covers 16 residues. Trimming took off 5 bases at V and 4 bases at J, with 21 bases between the two ends. CDR3 in DNA: TGTGCCAGCAGTCCGTCCGGAGGGCCCGCACGGTACGAGCAGTACTTC. Its translation is CASSPSGGPARYEQYF.

The rearrangement uses TRBV15 and TRBJ2-7, with 12 bases that match TRBD2. The CDR3 length is 16 residues. Per the germline V gene, CDR1 is LNHNV and CDR2 is YYDKDF (reference sequence). Germline trimming cut 3 bases from V and 7 bases from J; bases unmatched to any gene: 10. DNA of the CDR3: TGTGCCACCAGCAGCGCTAGACTAGCGGGAGCTTTGGAGCAGTACTTC. Protein: CATSSARLAGALEQYF.

V is TRBV19 and J is TRBJ1-1; the D gene is possibly TRBD1 (6 bases). CDR1 is LNHDA, CDR2 SQIVND, per germline (reference sequence). Trimming cost V 3 bases and J 0 bases, with 20 bases left between them. CDR3 size: 18 residues. CDR3: CASSIWSAGVGMNTEAFF. CDR3 nucleotide sequence: TGTGCCAGTAGTATTTGGTCCGCAGGGGTTGGGATGAACACTGAAGCTTTCTTT.